These 15 T cell receptor beta chains share one sample of origin, sequenced in a study of shared clonotypes between healthy human individuals. The data were produced by immunoSEQ multiplex PCR, yet TCRdb's version contains in-frame clones alone and is incomplete. The repertoire holds hundreds of thousands of clones, roughly 98% seen once, with less than 0.35% in the top ten. CD45RO negativity and positive selection for CCR7 defined naive CD8 cells, a population that excluded terminally differentiated effector memory CD45RA+ cells. Sequenced sample: naive CD8+ T cells sorted from blood. These TCRs come from a man aged 30-40 years in good health.

This clone has only one observation. The chain carries TRBV6-6 and TRBJ2-5; D unclear. The CDR3 runs to 16 residues. V dropped 5 bases and J dropped 1 base, with 17 bases sitting between them. CDR1 and CDR2 from the germline V gene are MNHNY and SVGAGI (reference sequence). The CDR3 sequence: CASSNLPPASQETQYF. The CDR3, as DNA: TGTGCCAGCAGTAACCTCCCCCCGGCCAGCCAAGAGACCCAGTACTTC.

The gene calls are TRBV27 and TRBJ2-7; D is perhaps TRBD1 (5 bases). The CDR3 spans 14 residues. Trimming removed 4 bases at V and 2 bases at J, with 12 bases between. CDR1 and CDR2 from the germline V gene are MNHEY and SMNVEV (reference sequence). In DNA form, the CDR3 reads TGTGCCAGCAGTTACATCCCGACAGCCTACGAGCAGTACTTC. The encoded protein is CASSYIPTAYEQYF.

This clone was detected only once. This sequence joins TRBV6-1 and TRBJ1-5; the D gene is possibly TRBD1 (5 bases). The CDR3 is 15 amino acids. Trimming left V 4 bases short and J 0 bases short, with 10 bases between. Looked up from germline, CDR1 is MNHNS and CDR2 is SASEGT. The CDR3 sequence is CASSVRQGSNQPQHF. CDR3 DNA sequence: TGTGCCAGCAGTGTAAGGCAGGGTAGCAATCAGCCCCAGCATTTT.

The rearrangement uses TRBV7-9 and TRBJ2-1; a weak D match, TRBD2 (6 bases). The CDR3 covers 10 residues. V dropped 8 bases and J dropped 14 bases, with 13 bases sitting between them. Germline-derived CDR1 and CDR2 are SEHNR and FQNEAQ (reference sequence). The CDR3 spells CASGPWGEFF. The CDR3 coding sequence is TGTGCCAGCGGGCCTTGGGGGGAGTTCTTC.

This chain uses TRBV28 with TRBJ2-7; 8 bases are a match to TRBD1. This CDR3 has 15 residues. V shed 3 bases, J shed 3 bases, and the junction held 7 bases outside the gene matches. CDR1 MDHEN and CDR2 SYDVKM come from the germline V gene. CDR3 residues: CASSFGQGRIYEQYF. The CDR3 DNA follows: TGTGCCAGCAGTTTCGGACAGGGAAGGATCTACGAGCAGTACTTC. The full variable domain, in which reference TRBV28 and TRBJ2-7 provide the parts outside the CDR3, is DVKVTQSSRYLVKRTGEKVFLECVQDMDHENMFWYRQDPGLGLRLIYFSYDVKMKEKGDIPEGYSVSREKKERFSLILESASTNQTSMYLCASSFGQGRIYEQYFGPGTRLTVT.

The chain carries TRBV5-8 and TRBJ2-4, with TRBD1 as a possible D gene (6 bases). The length of the CDR3 is 17 residues. The V and J ends lost 6 bases and 3 bases respectively, with 22 bases between them. The germline V gene encodes CDR1 SGHTS and CDR2 YDEGEE. The CDR3 DNA reads TGTGCCAGCACATTCGAAACGGTCCCAGGGGTCAAAAACATTCAGTACTTC. Translation: CASTFETVPGVKNIQYF.

V and J are TRBV4-1 and TRBJ2-1; D remains unclear. V dropped 0 bases and J dropped 10 bases, with 4 bases sitting between them. CDR3 size: 11 residues. CDR1 and CDR2 (germline): MGHRA, YSYEKL. This CDR3 is CASSQDQEQFF. The DNA for the CDR3 is TGCGCCAGCAGCCAAGATCAGGAGCAGTTCTTC.

This chain links TRBV4-1 with TRBJ2-3, with 7 bases lining up with TRBD2. Unmatched junction bases numbered 5, after V lost 6 bases and J lost 2 bases. Per the germline V gene, CDR1 is MGHRA and CDR2 is YSYEKL. The CDR3 contains 14 residues. CDR3 amino acids: CASSPSGSTDTQYF. CDR3 nucleotide sequence: TGCGCCAGCAGTCCTAGCGGTTCCACAGATACGCAGTATTTT.

The DNA of the CDR3 is TGTGCCAGCAGCTTCATTGGACTAGTGTTACCAAGGGAGACCCAGTACTTC. It translates to CASSFIGLVLPRETQYF. V usage is TRBV7-8 and J usage is TRBJ2-5, with 7 positions matching TRBD2. CDR1 and CDR2 from the germline V gene are SGHVS and FQNEAQ. V shed 3 bases, J shed 5 bases, and the junction held 15 bases outside the gene matches. The CDR3 runs to 17 residues.

The V and J genes are TRBV19 and TRBJ1-1; D is unclear. The V end was cut by 7 bases, the J end by 1 base, with 10 bases between. This CDR3 has 13 amino acids. Germline V lookup: CDR1 LNHDA, CDR2 SQIVND (reference sequence). The CDR3 nucleotides read TGTGCCAGTACCTCGACAAGGAACACTGAAGCTTTCTTT. Protein: CASTSTRNTEAFF.

The chain is built from TRBV28 and TRBJ1-1; D possibly corresponds to TRBD1 (5 bases). V was clipped by 7 bases and J by 7 bases, with 10 bases between them. There are 11 residues in the CDR3. Germline V lookup: CDR1 MDHEN, CDR2 SYDVKM. The CDR3 DNA is TGTGCCAGCAAAGGGGCCCGTGAAGCTTTCTTT. Amino acids: CASKGAREAFF.

The genes are TRBV4-1 and TRBJ1-1; TRBD1 is a possible D gene (6 bases). Trimming removed 3 bases from V and 11 bases from J, with 25 bases in between. The germline V gene encodes CDR1 MGHRA and CDR2 YSYEKL. This CDR3 is 16 amino acids long. The CDR3 DNA reads TGCGCCAGCAGCCACATTACTAGGGGCAGGGGTCCTCGCGCTTTCTTT. It translates to CASSHITRGRGPRAFF.

The J gene is TRBJ2-1, the V gene TRBV27; 7 bases agree with TRBD2. The CDR3 contains 15 residues. Germline V gene lookup returns CDR1 MNHEY and CDR2 SMNVEV (reference sequence). J was trimmed by 7 bases and V by 3 bases; bases with no gene match: 9. The CDR3 sequence: CASSFGGLGENEQFF. For the CDR3, the DNA is TGTGCCAGCAGTTTCGGCGGACTAGGTGAGAATGAGCAGTTCTTC.

The chain is built from TRBV6-5 and TRBJ2-5; the D gene is possibly TRBD1 (6 bases). The CDR3 length is 16 residues. V gave up 0 bases and J gave up 2 bases, with 13 bases separating them. Germline-derived CDR1 and CDR2 are MNHEY and SVGAGI. CDR3: CASSYSWGDRQETQYF. The CDR3 DNA reads TGTGCCAGCAGTTACTCGTGGGGTGACAGGCAAGAGACCCAGTACTTC.

This chain uses TRBV5-4 with TRBJ2-3, with 8 bases matching TRBD1. J lost 4 bases, V lost 5 bases, and 6 bases had no gene match. Germline V gene lookup returns CDR1 SGHNT and CDR2 YYREEE (reference sequence). The CDR3 spans 14 residues. In DNA form, the CDR3 reads TGTGCCAGCAGTTACGGACAGGGCCCAGATACGCAGTATTTT. Its protein product is CASSYGQGPDTQYF. Combining the CDR3 with reference TRBV5-4 and TRBJ2-3 gives the whole variable domain ETGVTQSPTHLIKTRGQQVTLRCSSQSGHNTVSWYQQALGQGPQFIFQYYREEENGRGNFPPRFSGLQFPNYSSELNVNALELDDSALYLCASSYGQGPDTQYFGPGTRLTVL.